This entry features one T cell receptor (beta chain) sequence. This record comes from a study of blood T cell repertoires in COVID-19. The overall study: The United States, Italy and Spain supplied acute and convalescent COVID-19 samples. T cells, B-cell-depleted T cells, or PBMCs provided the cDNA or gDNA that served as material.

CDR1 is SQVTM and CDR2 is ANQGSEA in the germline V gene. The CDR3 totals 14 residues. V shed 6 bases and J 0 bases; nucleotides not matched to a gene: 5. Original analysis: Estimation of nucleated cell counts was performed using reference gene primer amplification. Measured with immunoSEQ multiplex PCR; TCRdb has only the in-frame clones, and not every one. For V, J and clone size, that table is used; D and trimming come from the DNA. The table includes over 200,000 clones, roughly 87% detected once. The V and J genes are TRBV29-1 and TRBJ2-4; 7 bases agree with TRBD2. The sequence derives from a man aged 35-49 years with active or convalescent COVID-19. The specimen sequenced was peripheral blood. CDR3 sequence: CSVTSNLAKNIQYF. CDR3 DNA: TGCAGCGTGACTAGCAATCTAGCCAAAAACATTCAGTACTTC.